The 22 T cell receptor beta chains below come from one sample, sequenced in a study of early T cells in non-severe SARS-CoV-2 infection. TCRdb independently ran MiXCR on the 5' RACE reads; one entry per CDR3 protein. The repertoire holds about 80,000 distinct CDR3 sequences, with less than 15% as singletons. The sequencing here drew on whole blood, taken at baseline. Every receptor here comes from an adult who was a healthcare worker with PCR-confirmed SARS-CoV-2 infection or an uninfected control (not recorded which). The donor label of this sample is uncertain.

The genes are TRBV19 and TRBJ1-5, with TRBD1 matching 12 bases. With 3 bases clipped from V and 7 bases from J, the junction kept 4 bases outside the gene matches. Germline-derived CDR1 and CDR2 are LNHDA and SQIVND (reference sequence). The CDR3 is 15 amino acids. This CDR3 reads CASSIGDRGQQPQHF. CDR3 nucleotide sequence: TGTGCCAGTAGTATCGGGGACAGGGGGCAACAGCCCCAGCATTTT.

This clonotype was counted at least ten times. V gene TRBV5-1 combines with J gene TRBJ1-5; 8 bases fit TRBD1. Germline CDR1 SGHRS, CDR2 YFSETQ. The CDR3 is 14 residues long. V was clipped by 3 bases and J by 7 bases; unmatched bases: 6. CDR3 DNA: TGCGCCAGCAGCTCGGACGGGACAGGACAGCCCCAGCATTTT. Amino acid sequence: CASSSDGTGQPQHF.

This clonotype was picked up many times. The chain employs TRBV5-1 and TRBJ1-4, with D unresolved. There are 15 residues in the CDR3. V lost 5 bases and J 4 bases, leaving 15 bases between the germline ends. Germline V lookup: CDR1 SGHRS, CDR2 YFSETQ. The CDR3 is CASRPRMEVNEKLFF. In DNA form, the CDR3 reads TGCGCCAGCAGGCCGCGGATGGAGGTTAATGAAAAACTGTTTTTT.

This clonotype was seen many times. V is TRBV4-2 and J is TRBJ2-1, with D maybe TRBD2 (6 bases). This CDR3 comprises 15 residues. The V and J ends lost 1 base and 8 bases respectively, with 15 bases between them. The germline gives CDR1 LGHNA, CDR2 YNFKEQ. DNA of the CDR3: TGTGCCAGCAGCCAAGTTCTGGGGAGGTACGATGAGCAGTTCTTC. It specifies CASSQVLGRYDEQFF.

The chain couples TRBV4-1 to TRBJ1-2; the D gene is possibly TRBD1 (5 bases). Deletions cut 4 bases from V and 1 base from J, with 13 bases between. The germline CDR1 and CDR2 sequences are MGHRA and YSYEKL. This CDR3 comprises 15 residues. The CDR3 bases are TGCGCCAGCAGCCGAGAGGTGCAGGGTAACTATGGCTACACCTTC. It is translated as CASSREVQGNYGYTF.

This clonotype was observed a few times. J is TRBJ2-7 and V is TRBV5-6, with D hard to call. Germline V gene lookup returns CDR1 SGHDT and CDR2 YYEEEE. There are 14 residues in the CDR3. V lost 2 bases to trimming and J lost 0 bases, with 9 bases between them. For the CDR3, the DNA is TGTGCCAGCAGCTTCAGGAGCAACTCCTACGAGCAGTACTTC. It encodes CASSFRSNSYEQYF.

The J gene is TRBJ2-3, the V gene TRBV5-6; 8 nucleotides align to TRBD1. Germline V gives CDR1 SGHDT, CDR2 YYEEEE. V lost 1 base and J lost 3; bases outside the gene matches: 7. The CDR3 has 16 residues. The CDR3 sequence is CASSLSWGQATDTQYF. The CDR3 DNA reads TGTGCCAGCAGCTTGAGTTGGGGACAGGCGACAGATACGCAGTATTTT. The full variable domain, rest sourced from reference TRBV5-6 and TRBJ2-3, is DAGVTQSPTHLIKTRGQQVTLRCSPKSGHDTVSWYQQALGQGPQFIFQYYEEEERQRGNFPDRFSGHQFPNYSSELNVNALLLGDSALYLCASSLSWGQATDTQYFGPGTRLTVL.

This clonotype was observed at least ten times. The chain uses TRBV7-3 and TRBJ2-1; no firm D call. Trimming cost V 5 bases and J 8 bases, with 13 bases left between them. The CDR3 spans 13 residues. From germline, CDR1 is SGHTA and CDR2 FQGTGA. The CDR3 loop reads CASSPLRSDEQFF. CDR3 bases: TGTGCCAGCAGCCCCCTCAGGAGCGATGAGCAGTTCTTC.

This clonotype was seen repeatedly, ten times or more. The chain uses TRBV7-8 and TRBJ2-3; 12 bases are a match to TRBD2. Germline CDR1 and CDR2: SGHVS and FQNEAQ. The CDR3 length is 18 residues. With 2 bases clipped from V and 3 bases from J, the junction kept 9 bases outside the gene matches. CDR3 in amino acids: CASSLWSGLAGYTDTQYF. The CDR3 DNA reads TGTGCCAGCAGCTTATGGTCAGGACTAGCGGGGTATACAGATACGCAGTATTTT.

There are many counts of this clonotype. The chain is built from TRBV24-1 and TRBJ2-3; a possible D gene is TRBD2 (5 bases). V dropped 8 bases and J dropped 2 bases, with 22 bases sitting between them. The CDR3 has 17 amino acids. Germline loops: CDR1 KGHDR, CDR2 SFDVKD. CDR3 amino acids: CATTRGGPHVLTDTQYF. CDR3 in DNA: TGTGCCACCACCCGTGGAGGTCCTCACGTACTCACAGATACGCAGTATTTT.

This clonotype was seen repeatedly, ten times or more. This chain connects TRBV5-1 to TRBJ2-7; 12 nucleotides align to TRBD1. V shed 5 bases, J shed 6 bases, and the junction held 9 bases outside the gene matches. From germline, CDR1 is SGHRS and CDR2 YFSETQ. The CDR3 is made up of 15 amino acids. The CDR3 spells CASRPGTGGSGEQYF. The CDR3, as DNA: TGCGCCAGCAGACCCGGGACAGGGGGCTCGGGCGAGCAGTACTTC.

This clonotype occurred a few times. This chain connects TRBV7-9 to TRBJ2-3; unclear D gene. The length of the CDR3 is 15 residues. V was shortened by 5 bases and J by 2 bases, with 14 bases between the two germline ends. Germline CDR1 reads SEHNR; CDR2 reads FQNEAQ (reference sequence). The CDR3 sequence: CASSPLGPNTDTQYF. Here the CDR3 DNA reads TGTGCCAGCAGCCCGCTAGGGCCAAACACAGATACGCAGTATTTT.

Only a few counts were recorded for this clonotype. As DNA, the CDR3 is TGTGCCAGCAGCCCGGACTCGGGTTCCCGACCGGGGTCCTACAATGAGCAGTTCTTC. It yields the protein CASSPDSGSRPGSYNEQFF. J is TRBJ2-1 and V is TRBV7-8; D is perhaps TRBD2 (5 bases). Trimming shortened V by 5 bases and J by 1 base, and 24 bases separated the two germline ends. Germline loops: CDR1 SGHVS, CDR2 FQNEAQ. The CDR3 spans 19 residues. The full variable domain, with the rest looked up from reference TRBV7-8 and TRBJ2-1, is GAGVSQSPRYKVAKRGQDVALRCDPISGHVSLFWYQQALGQGPEFLTYFQNEAQLDKSGLPSDRFFAERPEGSVSTLKIQRTQQEDSAVYLCASSPDSGSRPGSYNEQFFGPGTRLTVL.

The chain carries TRBV6-5 and TRBJ2-7; the D gene is possibly TRBD2 (6 bases). V was trimmed by 6 bases and J by 4 bases, leaving 19 bases between them. Germline values: CDR1 MNHEY, CDR2 SVGAGI. CDR3 length equals 15 residues. Here the CDR3 reads CASSSHGRGSYEQYF. CDR3 coding DNA: TGTGCCAGCAGCTCACACGGGAGAGGGTCTTACGAGCAGTACTTC.

This clonotype was observed many times. V usage is TRBV25-1 and J usage is TRBJ2-3, with no clear D. Per the germline V gene, CDR1 is MGHDK and CDR2 is SYGVNS. CDR3 length equals 14 residues. Trimming took 5 bases from V and 0 from J, leaving 9 bases between them. CDR3 loop: CASSPRLSTDTQYF. The CDR3 DNA reads as TGTGCCAGCAGTCCCCGGCTTAGCACAGATACGCAGTATTTT.

This clonotype occurred a few times. The rearrangement uses TRBV12-3 or TRBV12-4 and TRBJ2-6; no firm D call. The CDR3 length is 15 residues. V gave up 6 bases and J gave up 2 bases, with 11 bases separating them. The CDR3 nucleotides read TGTGCCAGCAGCTACACCCCAACTGGGGCCAACGTCCTGACTTTC. It yields the protein CASSYTPTGANVLTF.

The rearrangement joins TRBV29-1 to TRBJ1-1; D gene ambiguous. From germline, CDR1 is SQVTM and CDR2 ANQGSEA. Trimming pared 4 bases from V and 1 base from J, leaving 4 bases between. The CDR3 consists of 11 residues. This CDR3 reads CSVGWNTEAFF. As DNA, the CDR3 is TGCAGCGTTGGATGGAACACTGAAGCTTTCTTT.

This clonotype was observed a handful of times. The V gene is TRBV7-2, the J gene TRBJ2-1; 7 bases line up with TRBD2. The CDR3 runs to 16 residues. Unmatched junction bases numbered 11, after V lost 5 bases and J lost 4 bases. Germline V CDR1 and CDR2: SGHTA, FQGNSA. The CDR3 region is CASSPRGGRGYNEQFF. CDR3 nucleotides: TGTGCCAGCAGCCCTAGAGGCGGGAGAGGGTACAATGAGCAGTTCTTC. Full variable domain (missing parts from reference TRBV7-2 and TRBJ2-1): GAGVSQSPSNKVTEKGKDVELRCDPISGHTALYWYRQSLGQGLEFLIYFQGNSAPDKSGLPSDRFSAERTGGSVSTLTIQRTQQEDSAVYLCASSPRGGRGYNEQFFGPGTRLTVL.

This clonotype was seen many times. This chain connects TRBV15 to TRBJ2-3; 8 bases fit TRBD1. The CDR3 runs 15 residues. The trim removed 5 bases at V and 3 bases at J, leaving 7 bases unmatched. CDR1 and CDR2 (germline): LNHNV, YYDKDF (reference sequence). CDR3 loop: CATSADRGGTDTQYF. The CDR3 DNA reads as TGTGCCACCAGCGCCGACAGGGGCGGGACAGATACGCAGTATTTT. Supplemented by reference TRBV15 and TRBJ2-3, the full variable domain reads DAMVIQNPRYQVTQFGKPVTLSCSQTLNHNVMYWYQQKSSQAPKLLFHYYDKDFNNEADTPDNFQSRRPNTSFCFLDIRSPGLGDTAMYLCATSADRGGTDTQYFGPGTRLTVL.

The V and J genes are TRBV29-1 and TRBJ2-7; D unclear. Germline V lookup: CDR1 SQVTM, CDR2 ANQGSEA. CDR3 size: 12 residues. Trimming shortened V by 7 bases and J by 0 bases, and 10 bases separated the two germline ends. CDR3 DNA: TGCAGCGCCAGACCGAGCTCCTACGAGCAGTACTTC. This translates into CSARPSSYEQYF.

This clonotype was detected ten times or more. The V call is TRBV12-3 or TRBV12-4, the J call TRBJ2-1, with D perhaps matching TRBD2 (7 bases). The CDR3 length is 15 residues. With 3 bases removed from V and 7 bases from J, the gap between germline ends came to 16 bases. CDR3 protein: CASSFSRGGANEQFF. CDR3 in DNA: TGTGCCAGCAGTTTCTCAAGGGGGGGTGCAAATGAGCAGTTCTTC.

This clonotype was seen only once. The J gene is TRBJ1-1, the V gene TRBV6-6; D remains unclear. CDR1 is MNHNY, CDR2 SVGAGI, per germline (reference sequence). Trimming took off 5 bases at V and 5 bases at J, with 9 bases between the two ends. This CDR3 spans 12 amino acids. Here the CDR3 DNA reads TGTGCCAGCAGTCTACCGGGGACTGAAGCTTTCTTT. Protein product: CASSLPGTEAFF.